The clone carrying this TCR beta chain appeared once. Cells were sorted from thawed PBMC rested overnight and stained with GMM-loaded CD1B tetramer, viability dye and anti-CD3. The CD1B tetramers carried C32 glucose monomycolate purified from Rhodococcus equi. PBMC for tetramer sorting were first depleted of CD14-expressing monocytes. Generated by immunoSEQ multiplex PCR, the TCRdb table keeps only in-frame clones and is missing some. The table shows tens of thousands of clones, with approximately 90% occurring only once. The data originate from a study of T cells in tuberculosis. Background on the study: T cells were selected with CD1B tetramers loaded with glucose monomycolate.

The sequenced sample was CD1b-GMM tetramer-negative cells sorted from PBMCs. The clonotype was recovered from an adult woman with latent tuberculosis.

The CDR3 region has the DNA TGTGCCAGCAGCAAGGACAGGGACTCTGGCTACACCTTC. Translating gives CASSKDRDSGYTF. This chain uses TRBV9 with TRBJ1-2; 8 nucleotides align to TRBD1. The germline V gene has CDR1 SGDLS and CDR2 YYNGEE. The CDR3 covers 13 residues. V was pared by 4 bases and J by 7 bases, with 6 bases of the junction left unmatched.